This T cell receptor beta chain stems from a study of Ad26.COV2.S vaccination and SARS-CoV-2 variants. About the study: In the COV1001 trial, the donor was in the Ad26.COV2.S arm.

TCRdb keeps only in-frame clones here, not all; method: immunoSEQ multiplex PCR. The table shows about 390,000 clones, with over 80% occurring only once. As for treatment: roughly 20 received Ad26.COV2.S at low or high dose, single or two shots; roughly five received placebo; per-sample allocation not given. Vaccine and placebo recipients were sampled on day 63 after the first injection. CDR1 SGHVS and CDR2 FQNEAQ come from the germline V gene. This CDR3 contains 12 residues. V shed 5 bases and J shed 2 bases, with 7 bases lying between them. This sample comprised peripheral blood, obtained in a trial of Ad26.COV2.S vaccine versus placebo. The clonotype was recovered from a person between 18 and 65 years old who received the Ad26.COV2.S COVID-19 vaccine or a placebo. V is TRBV7-8 and J is TRBJ2-7, with no clear D. The CDR3 protein is CASSGETYEQYF. The DNA for the CDR3 is TGTGCCAGCAGCGGGGAAACCTACGAGCAGTACTTC.